The entry below describes one T cell receptor (beta chain). Only in-frame clones appear in the TCRdb table, and some are missing; sequencing was by immunoSEQ multiplex PCR. Of over 100,000 clones in the sample, roughly four fifths were seen once. V shed 4 bases and J 1 base; nucleotides not matched to a gene: 2. Germline V lookup: CDR1 SGHNT, CDR2 YYREEE (reference sequence). The CDR3 has 16 amino acids. The sample comes from a study of blood T cell repertoires in COVID-19. The source is a man in his sixties or seventies with acute or convalescent COVID-19. The V gene is TRBV5-4, the J gene TRBJ2-6; 10 positions match TRBD1. Sequencing used peripheral blood. The CDR3 coding sequence is TGTGCCAGCAGCCGGGACAGGGGTTCTGGGGCCAACGTCCTGACTTTC. Its translation: CASSRDRGSGANVLTF.